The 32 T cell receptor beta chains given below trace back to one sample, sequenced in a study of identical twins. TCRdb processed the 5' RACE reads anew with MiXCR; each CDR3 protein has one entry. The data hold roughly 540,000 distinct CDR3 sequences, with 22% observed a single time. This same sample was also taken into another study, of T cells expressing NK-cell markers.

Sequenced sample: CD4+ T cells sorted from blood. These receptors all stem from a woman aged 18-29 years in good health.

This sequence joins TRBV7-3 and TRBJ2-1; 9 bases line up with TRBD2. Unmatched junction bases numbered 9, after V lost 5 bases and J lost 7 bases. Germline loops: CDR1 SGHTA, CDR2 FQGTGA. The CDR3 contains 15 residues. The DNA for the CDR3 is TGTGCCAGCAGCCTAGCGGGGAGGGTAGGAAATGAGCAGTTCTTC. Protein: CASSLAGRVGNEQFF.

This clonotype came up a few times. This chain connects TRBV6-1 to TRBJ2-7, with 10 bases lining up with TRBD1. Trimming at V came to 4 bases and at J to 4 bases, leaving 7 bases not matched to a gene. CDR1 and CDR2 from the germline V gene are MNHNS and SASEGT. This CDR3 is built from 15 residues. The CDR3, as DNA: TGTGCCAGCAGTGTGGGACAGGGGCCCATTTACGAGCAGTACTTC. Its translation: CASSVGQGPIYEQYF.

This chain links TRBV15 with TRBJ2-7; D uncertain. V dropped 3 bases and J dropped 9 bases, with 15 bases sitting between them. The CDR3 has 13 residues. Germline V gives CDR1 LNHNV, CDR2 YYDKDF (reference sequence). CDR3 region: CATSSPAWGGQYF. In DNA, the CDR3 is TGTGCCACCAGCAGCCCAGCGTGGGGTGGGCAGTACTTC.

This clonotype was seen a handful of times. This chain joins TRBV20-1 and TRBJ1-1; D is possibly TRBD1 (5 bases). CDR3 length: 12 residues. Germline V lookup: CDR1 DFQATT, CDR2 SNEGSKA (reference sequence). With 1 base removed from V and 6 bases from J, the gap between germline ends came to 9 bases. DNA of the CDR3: TGCAGTGCTAGAGGGTGGGGGGCTGAAGCTTTCTTT. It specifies CSARGWGAEAFF.

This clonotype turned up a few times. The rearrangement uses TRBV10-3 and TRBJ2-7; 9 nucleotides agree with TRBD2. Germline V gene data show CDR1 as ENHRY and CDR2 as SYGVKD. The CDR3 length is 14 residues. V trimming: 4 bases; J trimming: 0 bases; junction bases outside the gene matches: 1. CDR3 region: CAISGSGSSYEQYF. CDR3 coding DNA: TGTGCCATCAGTGGTAGCGGGAGCTCCTACGAGCAGTACTTC.

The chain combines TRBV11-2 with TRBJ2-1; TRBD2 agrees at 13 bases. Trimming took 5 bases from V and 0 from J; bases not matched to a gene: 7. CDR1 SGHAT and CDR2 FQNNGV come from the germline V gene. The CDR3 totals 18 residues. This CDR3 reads CASSLGLAGLSSYNEQFF. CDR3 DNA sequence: TGTGCCAGCAGCCTGGGACTAGCGGGGTTAAGCTCCTACAATGAGCAGTTCTTC.

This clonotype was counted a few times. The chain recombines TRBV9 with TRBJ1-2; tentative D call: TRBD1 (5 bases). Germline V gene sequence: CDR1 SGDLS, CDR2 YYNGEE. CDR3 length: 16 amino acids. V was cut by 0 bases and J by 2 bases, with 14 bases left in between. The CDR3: CASSVGEGLINYGYTF. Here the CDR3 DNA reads TGTGCCAGCAGCGTAGGAGAGGGACTTATCAACTATGGCTACACCTTC.

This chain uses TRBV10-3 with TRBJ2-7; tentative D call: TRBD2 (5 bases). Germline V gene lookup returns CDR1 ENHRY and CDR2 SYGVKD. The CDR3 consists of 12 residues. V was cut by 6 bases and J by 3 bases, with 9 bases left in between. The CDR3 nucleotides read TGTGCCATCAGCCCCGGGAACTACGAGCAGTACTTC. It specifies CAISPGNYEQYF.

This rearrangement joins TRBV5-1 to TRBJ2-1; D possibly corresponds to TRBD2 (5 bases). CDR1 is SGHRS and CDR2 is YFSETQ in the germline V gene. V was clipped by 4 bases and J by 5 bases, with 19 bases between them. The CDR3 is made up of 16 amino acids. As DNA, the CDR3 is TGCGCCAGCAGCCCCCGGACTCAACCCACGGACAATGAGCAGTTCTTC. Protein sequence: CASSPRTQPTDNEQFF. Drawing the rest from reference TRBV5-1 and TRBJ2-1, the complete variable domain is KAGVTQTPRYLIKTRGQQVTLSCSPISGHRSVSWYQQTPGQGLQFLFEYFSETQRNKGNFPGRFSGRQFSNSRSEMNVSTLELGDSALYLCASSPRTQPTDNEQFFGPGTRLTVL.

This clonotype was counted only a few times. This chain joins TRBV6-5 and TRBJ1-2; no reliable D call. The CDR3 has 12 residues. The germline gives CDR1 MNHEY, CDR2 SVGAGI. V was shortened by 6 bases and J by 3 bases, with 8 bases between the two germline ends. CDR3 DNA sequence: TGTGCCAGCAGAACTGGGGACTATGGCTACACCTTC. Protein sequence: CASRTGDYGYTF.

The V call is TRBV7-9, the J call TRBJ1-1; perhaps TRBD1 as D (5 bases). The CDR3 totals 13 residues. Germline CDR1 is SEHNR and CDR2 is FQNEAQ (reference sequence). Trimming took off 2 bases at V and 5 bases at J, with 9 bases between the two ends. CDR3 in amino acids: CASSLWGETEAFF. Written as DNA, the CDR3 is TGTGCCAGCAGCTTATGGGGCGAGACTGAAGCTTTCTTT. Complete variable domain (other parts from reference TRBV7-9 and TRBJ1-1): DTGVSQNPRHKITKRGQNVTFRCDPISEHNRLYWYRQTLGQGPEFLTYFQNEAQLEKSRLLSDRFSAERPKGSFSTLEIQRTEQGDSAMYLCASSLWGETEAFFGQGTRLTVV.

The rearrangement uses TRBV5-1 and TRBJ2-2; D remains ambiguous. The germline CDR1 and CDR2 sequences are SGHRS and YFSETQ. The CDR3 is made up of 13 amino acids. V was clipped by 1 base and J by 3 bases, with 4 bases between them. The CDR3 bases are TGCGCCAGCAGCTTGTGGGACACCGGGGAGCTGTTTTTT. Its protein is CASSLWDTGELFF.

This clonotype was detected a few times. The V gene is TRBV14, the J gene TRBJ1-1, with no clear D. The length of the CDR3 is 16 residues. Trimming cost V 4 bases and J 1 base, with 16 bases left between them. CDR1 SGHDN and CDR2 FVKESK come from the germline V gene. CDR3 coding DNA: TGTGCCAGCAGCCTATACGTGGGCGTTGCGAACACTGAAGCTTTCTTT. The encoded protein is CASSLYVGVANTEAFF.

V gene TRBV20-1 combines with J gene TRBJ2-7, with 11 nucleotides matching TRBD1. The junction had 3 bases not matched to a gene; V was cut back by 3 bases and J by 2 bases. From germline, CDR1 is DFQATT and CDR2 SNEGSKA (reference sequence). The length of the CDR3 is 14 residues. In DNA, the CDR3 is TGCAGTGCTAGGGACAGGGGGCAAACCTACGAGCAGTACTTC. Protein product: CSARDRGQTYEQYF.

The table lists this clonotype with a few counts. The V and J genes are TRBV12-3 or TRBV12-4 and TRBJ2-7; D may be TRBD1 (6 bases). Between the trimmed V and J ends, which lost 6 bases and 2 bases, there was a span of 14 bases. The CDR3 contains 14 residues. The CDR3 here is CASSLRTEAYEQYF. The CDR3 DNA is TGTGCCAGCAGCCTAAGGACAGAGGCCTACGAGCAGTACTTC.

CDR3 loop: CASSFQGTMTYEQYF. Here the CDR3 DNA reads TGTGCCAGCAGTTTCCAGGGAACGATGACCTACGAGCAGTACTTC. The V call is TRBV12-3 or TRBV12-4, the J call TRBJ2-7; D possibly corresponds to TRBD1 (5 bases). The length of the CDR3 is 15 residues. V was clipped by 3 bases and J by 2 bases, with 14 bases between them.

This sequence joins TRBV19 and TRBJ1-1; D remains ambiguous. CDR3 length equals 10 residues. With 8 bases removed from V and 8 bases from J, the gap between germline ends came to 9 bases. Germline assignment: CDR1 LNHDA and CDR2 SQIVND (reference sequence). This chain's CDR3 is CASGRIEAFF. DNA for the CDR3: TGTGCCAGTGGACGTATAGAAGCTTTCTTT.

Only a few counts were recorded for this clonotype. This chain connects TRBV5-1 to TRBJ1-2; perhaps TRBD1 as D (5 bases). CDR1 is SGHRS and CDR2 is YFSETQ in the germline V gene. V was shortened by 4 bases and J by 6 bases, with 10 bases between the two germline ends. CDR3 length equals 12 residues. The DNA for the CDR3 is TGCGCCAGCAGCGACCCGACAGATGGCTACACCTTC. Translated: CASSDPTDGYTF.

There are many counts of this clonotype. The CDR3 bases are TGCAGCGCCCGGAACACTGAAGCTTTCTTT. It is translated as CSARNTEAFF. The rearrangement uses TRBV20-1 and TRBJ1-1; D call uncertain. The CDR3 is 10 amino acids. Germline values: CDR1 DFQATT, CDR2 SNEGSKA (reference sequence).

CDR3 region: CASSPHRREGDTQYF. In DNA form, the CDR3 reads TGTGCCAGCAGCCCTCACAGAAGGGAAGGGGATACGCAGTATTTT. The rearrangement links TRBV7-8 to TRBJ2-3, with unresolved D. CDR3 length: 15 amino acids. Germline CDR1 SGHVS, CDR2 FQNEAQ. V dropped 5 bases and J dropped 6 bases, with 18 bases sitting between them.

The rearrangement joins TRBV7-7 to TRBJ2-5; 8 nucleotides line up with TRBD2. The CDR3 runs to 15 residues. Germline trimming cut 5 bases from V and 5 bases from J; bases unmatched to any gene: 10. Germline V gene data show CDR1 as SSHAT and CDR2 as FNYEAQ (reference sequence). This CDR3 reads CASSPGSGSGETQYF. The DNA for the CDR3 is TGTGCCAGCAGCCCCGGGAGCGGGAGTGGGGAGACCCAGTACTTC.

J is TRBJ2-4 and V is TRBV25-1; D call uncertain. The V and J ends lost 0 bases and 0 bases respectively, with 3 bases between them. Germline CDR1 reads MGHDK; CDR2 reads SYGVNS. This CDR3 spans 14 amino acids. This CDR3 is CASSEYTAKNIQYF. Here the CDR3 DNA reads TGTGCCAGCAGTGAATATACAGCCAAAAACATTCAGTACTTC.

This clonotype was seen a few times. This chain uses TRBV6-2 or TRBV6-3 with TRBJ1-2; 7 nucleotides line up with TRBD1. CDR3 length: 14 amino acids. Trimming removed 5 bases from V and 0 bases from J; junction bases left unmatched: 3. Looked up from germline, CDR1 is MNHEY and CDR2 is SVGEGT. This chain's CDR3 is CASSRDRANYGYTF. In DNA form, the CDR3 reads TGTGCCAGCAGTCGTGACAGGGCTAACTATGGCTACACCTTC.

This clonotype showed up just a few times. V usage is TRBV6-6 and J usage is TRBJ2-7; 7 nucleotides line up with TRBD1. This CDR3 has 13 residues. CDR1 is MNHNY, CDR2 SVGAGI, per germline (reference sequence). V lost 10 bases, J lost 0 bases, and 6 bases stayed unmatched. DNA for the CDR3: TGTGCCACCCGACAGGGATCCTCCTACGAGCAGTACTTC. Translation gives CATRQGSSYEQYF.

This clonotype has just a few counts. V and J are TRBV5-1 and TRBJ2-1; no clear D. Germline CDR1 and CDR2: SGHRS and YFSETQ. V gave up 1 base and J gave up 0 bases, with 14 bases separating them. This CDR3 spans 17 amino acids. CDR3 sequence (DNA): TGCGCCAGCAGCTTGCCCCTAACGACCAGCTCCTACAATGAGCAGTTCTTC. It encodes CASSLPLTTSSYNEQFF.

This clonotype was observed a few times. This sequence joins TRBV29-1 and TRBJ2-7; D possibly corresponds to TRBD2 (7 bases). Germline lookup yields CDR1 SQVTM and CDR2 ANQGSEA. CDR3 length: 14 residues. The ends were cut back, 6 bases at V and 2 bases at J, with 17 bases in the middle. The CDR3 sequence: CSVGVRGGTYEQYF. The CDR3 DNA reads TGCAGCGTGGGGGTAAGGGGGGGCACCTACGAGCAGTACTTC.

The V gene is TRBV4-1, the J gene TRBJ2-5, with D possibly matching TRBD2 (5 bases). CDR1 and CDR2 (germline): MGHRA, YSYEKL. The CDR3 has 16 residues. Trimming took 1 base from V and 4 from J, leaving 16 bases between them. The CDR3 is CASSQVGRRAAETQYF. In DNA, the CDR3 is TGCGCCAGCAGCCAAGTGGGGAGACGGGCGGCAGAGACCCAGTACTTC.

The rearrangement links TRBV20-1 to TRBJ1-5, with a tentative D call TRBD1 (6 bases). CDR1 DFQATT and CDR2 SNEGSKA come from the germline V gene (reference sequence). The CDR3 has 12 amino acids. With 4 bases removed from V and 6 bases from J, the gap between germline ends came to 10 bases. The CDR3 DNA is TGCAGTGCTAAGGGGGAAGGTCAGCCCCAGCATTTT. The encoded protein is CSAKGEGQPQHF.

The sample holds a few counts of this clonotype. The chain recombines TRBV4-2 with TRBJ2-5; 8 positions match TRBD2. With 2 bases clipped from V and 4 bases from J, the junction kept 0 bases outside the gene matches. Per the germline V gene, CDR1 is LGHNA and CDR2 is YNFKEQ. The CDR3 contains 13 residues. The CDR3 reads CASSQLAGETQYF. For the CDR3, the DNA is TGTGCCAGCAGCCAACTAGCGGGAGAGACCCAGTACTTC.

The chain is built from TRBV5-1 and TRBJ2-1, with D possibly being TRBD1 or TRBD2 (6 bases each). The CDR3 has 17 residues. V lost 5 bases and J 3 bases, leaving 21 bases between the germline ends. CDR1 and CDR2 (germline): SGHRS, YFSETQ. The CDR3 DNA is TGCGCCAGCAGTACTATATCGGGGGCGAGCTTCTACAATGAGCAGTTCTTC. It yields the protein CASSTISGASFYNEQFF.

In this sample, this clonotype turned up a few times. The chain's CDR3 is CASSFLATGGYEQYF. In nucleotides, the CDR3 is TGTGCCAGCAGCTTTCTTGCGACAGGGGGATACGAGCAGTACTTC. This chain links TRBV7-9 with TRBJ2-7; 9 nucleotides line up with TRBD1. Germline lookup yields CDR1 SEHNR and CDR2 FQNEAQ (reference sequence). CDR3 length equals 15 residues. V lost 3 bases to trimming and J lost 4 bases; unmatched junction nucleotides: 7.

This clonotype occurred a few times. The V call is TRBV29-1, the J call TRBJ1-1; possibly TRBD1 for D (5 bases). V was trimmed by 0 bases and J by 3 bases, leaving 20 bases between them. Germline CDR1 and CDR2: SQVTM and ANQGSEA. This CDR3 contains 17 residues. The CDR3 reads CSVEEKRYRLLDTEAFF. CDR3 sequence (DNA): TGCAGCGTTGAAGAGAAGAGGTACAGGCTGTTGGACACTGAAGCTTTCTTT.